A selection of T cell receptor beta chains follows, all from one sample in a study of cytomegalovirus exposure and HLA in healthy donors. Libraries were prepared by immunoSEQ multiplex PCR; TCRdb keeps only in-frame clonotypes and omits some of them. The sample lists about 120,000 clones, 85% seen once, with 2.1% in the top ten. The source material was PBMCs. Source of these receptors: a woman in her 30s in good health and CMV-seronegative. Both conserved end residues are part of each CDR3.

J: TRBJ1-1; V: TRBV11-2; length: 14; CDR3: CASSRGGTNTEAFF
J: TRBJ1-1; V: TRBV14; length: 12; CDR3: CASSLVHTEAFF
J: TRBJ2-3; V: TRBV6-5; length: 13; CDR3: CASSYSSPSAQYF
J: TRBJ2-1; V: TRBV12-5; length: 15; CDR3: CASGLPTSGGHEQFF
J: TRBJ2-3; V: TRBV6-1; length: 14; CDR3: CASRTQGAGDTQYF
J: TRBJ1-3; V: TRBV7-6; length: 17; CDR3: CASSLAAQGNVGNTIYF
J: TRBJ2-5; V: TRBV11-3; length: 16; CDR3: CASSLARTGGRETQYF
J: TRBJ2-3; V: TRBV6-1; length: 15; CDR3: CASIKGSPSTDTQYF
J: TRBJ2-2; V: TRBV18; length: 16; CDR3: CASSPMGGSNTGELFF
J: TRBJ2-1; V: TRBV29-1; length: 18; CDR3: CSVEGLAGGLSSYNEQFF
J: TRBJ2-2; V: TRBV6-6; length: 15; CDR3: CASKRGQSNTGELFF
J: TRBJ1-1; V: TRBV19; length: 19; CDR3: CASSKGRWDRGSQNTEAFF
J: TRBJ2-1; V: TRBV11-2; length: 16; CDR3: CASRLGQGLTYNEQFF
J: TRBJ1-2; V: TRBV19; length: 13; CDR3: CASSISGNYGYTF
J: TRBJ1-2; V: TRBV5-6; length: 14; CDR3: CASSSGGTPGGYTF
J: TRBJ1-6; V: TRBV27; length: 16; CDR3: CASSLSRDSYNSPLHF
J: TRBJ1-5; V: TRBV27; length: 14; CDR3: CASSFGGGHQPQHF
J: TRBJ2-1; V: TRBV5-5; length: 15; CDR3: CASSLVLAGSREQFF
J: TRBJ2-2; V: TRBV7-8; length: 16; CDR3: CASSPRAAWGTGELFF
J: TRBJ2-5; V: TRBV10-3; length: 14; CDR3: CAISRTSVGETQYF
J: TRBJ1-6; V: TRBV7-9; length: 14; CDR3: CASSLEPPGTPLHF
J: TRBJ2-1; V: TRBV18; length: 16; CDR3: CASSPPGTTNYNEQFF
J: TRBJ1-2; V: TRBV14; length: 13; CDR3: CASSSDRAYGYTF
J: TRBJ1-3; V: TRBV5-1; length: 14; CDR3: CASSLSISGNTIYF